Described below is a single T cell receptor beta chain sequence and its context. This specimen comes from a study of shared T cell receptors in the human thymus. The assay was immunoSEQ multiplex PCR, and TCRdb's table has in-frame clones only and misses some. This sample yields 630,000 or so clones, of which about 89% are seen a single time; 0.0094% belongs to the top ten. In addition, the sample was reused for a study of human thymus T cells. That work contributes: All donors were healthy Finnish infants who were undergoing corrective surgery to treat congenital heart defects. Thymic material originated from resections removed in the course of corrective heart surgery.

What was sequenced was thymocytes. The TCR comes from a boy under two years old with a congenital heart defect.

For the CDR3, the DNA is TGTGCCAGCAGTGACTCGGGCAGGGGTTACGAGCAGTACTTC. Translated: CASSDSGRGYEQYF. J is TRBJ2-7 and V is TRBV6-4, with D maybe TRBD1 (6 bases). CDR3 length: 14 amino acids. With 0 bases removed from V and 4 bases from J, the gap between germline ends came to 10 bases. CDR1 and CDR2 (germline): MRHNA, SNTAGT.